This TCR beta chain derives from a study of blood T cell repertoires in COVID-19. Libraries were prepared by immunoSEQ multiplex PCR; TCRdb keeps only in-frame clonotypes and omits some of them. The table includes about 160,000 clones, around 84% detected once. Trimming took 0 bases from V and 4 from J, leaving 10 bases between them. This CDR3 region has 14 residues. Germline assignment: CDR1 SGHRS and CDR2 YFSETQ. This chain uses TRBV5-1 with TRBJ1-2, with TRBD1 as a possible D gene (5 bases). What was sequenced was peripheral blood. The sequence derives from a middle-aged man with acute or convalescent COVID-19. The CDR3 reads CASSLGTTLYGYTF. DNA for the CDR3: TGCGCCAGCAGCTTGGGGACAACACTCTATGGCTACACCTTC. Supplemented by reference TRBV5-1 and TRBJ1-2, the full variable domain reads KAGVTQTPRYLIKTRGQQVTLSCSPISGHRSVSWYQQTPGQGLQFLFEYFSETQRNKGNFPGRFSGRQFSNSRSEMNVSTLELGDSALYLCASSLGTTLYGYTFGSGTRLTVV.